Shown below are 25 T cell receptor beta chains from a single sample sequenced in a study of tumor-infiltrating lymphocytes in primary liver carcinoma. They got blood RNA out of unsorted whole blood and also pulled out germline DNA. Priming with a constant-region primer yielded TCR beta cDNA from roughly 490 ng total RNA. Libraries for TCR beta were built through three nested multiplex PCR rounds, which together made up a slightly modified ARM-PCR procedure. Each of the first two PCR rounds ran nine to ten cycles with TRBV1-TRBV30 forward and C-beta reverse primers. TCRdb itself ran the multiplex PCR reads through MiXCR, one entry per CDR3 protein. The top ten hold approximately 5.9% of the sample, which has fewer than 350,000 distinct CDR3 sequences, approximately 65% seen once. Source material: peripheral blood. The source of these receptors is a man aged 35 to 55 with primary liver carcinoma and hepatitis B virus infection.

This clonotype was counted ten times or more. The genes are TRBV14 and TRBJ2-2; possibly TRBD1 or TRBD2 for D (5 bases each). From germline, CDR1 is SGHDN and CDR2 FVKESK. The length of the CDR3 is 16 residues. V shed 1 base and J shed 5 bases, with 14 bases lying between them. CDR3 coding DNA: TGTGCCAGCAGCCAAGTGGGACGTAGCAGGACCGGGGAGCTGTTTTTT. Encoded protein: CASSQVGRSRTGELFF.

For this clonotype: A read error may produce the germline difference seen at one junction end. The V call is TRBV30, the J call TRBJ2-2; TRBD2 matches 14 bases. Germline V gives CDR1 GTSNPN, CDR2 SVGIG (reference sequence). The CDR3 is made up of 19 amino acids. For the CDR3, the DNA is TGTGTCTGGAGGGGACCGGGACTAGCGGGAGTAGCGAACACCGGGGAGCTGTTTTTT. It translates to CVWRGPGLAGVANTGELFF.

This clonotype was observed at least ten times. The CDR3 DNA reads as TGCAGCGTTGAGGGTCCCGGGACAGGCTCCTACGAGCAGTACTTC. Protein product: CSVEGPGTGSYEQYF. This chain connects TRBV29-1 to TRBJ2-7, with TRBD1 identical over 8 bases. The CDR3 contains 15 residues. Germline V gives CDR1 SQVTM, CDR2 ANQGSEA. With V trimmed by 3 bases and J by 0 bases, 7 bases remained unmatched.

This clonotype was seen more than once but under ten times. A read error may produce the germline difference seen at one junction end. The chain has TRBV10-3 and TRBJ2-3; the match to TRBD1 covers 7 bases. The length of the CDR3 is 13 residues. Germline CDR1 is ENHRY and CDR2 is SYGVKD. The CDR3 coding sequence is TGTGCCAATCAACAACCCGGGACAGCCCCGCCCGATTTT. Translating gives CANQQPGTAPPDF.

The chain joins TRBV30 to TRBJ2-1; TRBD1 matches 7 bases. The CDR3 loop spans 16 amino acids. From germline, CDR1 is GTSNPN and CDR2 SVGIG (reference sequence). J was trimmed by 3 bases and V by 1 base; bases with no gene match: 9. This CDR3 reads CAWSAAGTVLYNEQFF. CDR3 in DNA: TGTGCCTGGAGTGCGGCCGGGACAGTCCTCTACAATGAGCAGTTCTTC.

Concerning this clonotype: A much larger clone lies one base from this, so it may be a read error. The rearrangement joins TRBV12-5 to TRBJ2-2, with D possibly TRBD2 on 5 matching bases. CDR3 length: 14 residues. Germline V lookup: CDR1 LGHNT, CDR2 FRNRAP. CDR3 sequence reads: CASSQTPNTGEPFF. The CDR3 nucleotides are TGTGCTAGCTCCCAGACCCCGAACACCGGGGAGCCGTTTTTT.

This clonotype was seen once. The CDR3 DNA reads TGTGATAGCAGTGAAGTAGTAGCGGGAGGGCCGAATACGCAGTATTTT. Its protein product is CDSSEVVAGGPNTQYF. V usage is TRBV6-1 and J usage is TRBJ2-3, with 11 bases that match TRBD2. CDR3 length equals 16 residues. CDR1 is MNHNS and CDR2 is SASEGT in the germline V gene.

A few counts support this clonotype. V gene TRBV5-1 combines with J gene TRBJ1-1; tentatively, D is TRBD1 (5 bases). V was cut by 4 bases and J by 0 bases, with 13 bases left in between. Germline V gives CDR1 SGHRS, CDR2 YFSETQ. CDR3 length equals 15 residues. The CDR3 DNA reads TGCGCCAGCAGCCCCAGGGTAGGGGTGAACACTGAAGCTTTCTTT. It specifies CASSPRVGVNTEAFF. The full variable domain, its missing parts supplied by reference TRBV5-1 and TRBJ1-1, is KAGVTQTPRYLIKTRGQQVTLSCSPISGHRSVSWYQQTPGQGLQFLFEYFSETQRNKGNFPGRFSGRQFSNSRSEMNVSTLELGDSALYLCASSPRVGVNTEAFFGQGTRLTVV.

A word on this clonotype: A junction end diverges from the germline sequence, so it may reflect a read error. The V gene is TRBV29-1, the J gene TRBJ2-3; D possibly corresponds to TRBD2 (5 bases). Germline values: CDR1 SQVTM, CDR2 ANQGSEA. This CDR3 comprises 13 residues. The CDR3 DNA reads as TGCAGCGTTGTTAGAGGGAACACAGATACGCGGTATTTT. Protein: CSVVRGNTDTRYF.

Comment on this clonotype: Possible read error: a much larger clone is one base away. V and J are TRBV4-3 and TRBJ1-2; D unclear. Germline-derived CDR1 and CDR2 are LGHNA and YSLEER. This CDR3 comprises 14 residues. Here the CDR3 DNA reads TGCGCCAGCAGCCAAGATACCAGTAACTATGGCTACGCCTTC. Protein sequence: CASSQDTSNYGYAF.

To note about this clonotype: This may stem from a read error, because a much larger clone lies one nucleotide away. The chain's CDR3 is CASSLSILRNEQFF. The CDR3 DNA reads as TGTGCCAGCAGCTTGAGTATTTTGCGGAACGAGCAGTTCTTC. This chain joins TRBV5-4 and TRBJ2-1; D gene uncertain. Germline lookup yields CDR1 SGHNT and CDR2 YYREEE (reference sequence). This CDR3 is 14 amino acids long. Trimming cost V 1 base and J 10 bases, with 15 bases left between them.

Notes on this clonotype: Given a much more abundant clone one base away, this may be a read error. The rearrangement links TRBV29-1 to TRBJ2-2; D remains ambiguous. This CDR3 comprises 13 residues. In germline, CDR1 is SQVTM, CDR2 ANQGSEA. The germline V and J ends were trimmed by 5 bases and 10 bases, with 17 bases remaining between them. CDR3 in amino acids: CSVLGNRIVELFF. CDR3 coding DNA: TGCAGCGTTTTAGGGAATAGGATCGTGGAGCTGTTTTTT.

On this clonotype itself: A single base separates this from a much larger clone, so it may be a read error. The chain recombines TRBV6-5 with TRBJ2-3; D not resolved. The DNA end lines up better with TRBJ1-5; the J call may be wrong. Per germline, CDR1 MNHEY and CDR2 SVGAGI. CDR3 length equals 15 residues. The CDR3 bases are TGTGCCAGCAGTTACTCAGGGCTGTCTGAGGATACGCAGCATTTT. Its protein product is CASSYSGLSEDTQHF.

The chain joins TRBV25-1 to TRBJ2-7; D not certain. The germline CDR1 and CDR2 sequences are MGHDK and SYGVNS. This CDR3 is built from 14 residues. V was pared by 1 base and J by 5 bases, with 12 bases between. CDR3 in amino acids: CASSEFGSRHEQYF. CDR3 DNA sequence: TGTGCCAGCAGTGAATTCGGTAGCCGGCACGAGCAGTACTTC.

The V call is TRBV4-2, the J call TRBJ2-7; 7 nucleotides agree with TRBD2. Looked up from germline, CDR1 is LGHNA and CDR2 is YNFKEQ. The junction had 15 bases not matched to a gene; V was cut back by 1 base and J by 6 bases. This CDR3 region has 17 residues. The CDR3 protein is CASSQVFGTSGTGEQYF. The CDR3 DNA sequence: TGTGCCAGCAGCCAAGTGTTTGGGACGAGCGGGACCGGCGAGCAGTACTTC.

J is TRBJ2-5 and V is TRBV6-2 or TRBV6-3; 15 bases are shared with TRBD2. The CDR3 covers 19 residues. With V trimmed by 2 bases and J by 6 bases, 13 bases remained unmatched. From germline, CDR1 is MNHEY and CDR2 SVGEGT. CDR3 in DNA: TGTGCCAGCAGTTACCAAAGGACTAGCGGGAGGGCCATAGGGAAGACCCAGTACTTC. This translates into CASSYQRTSGRAIGKTQYF.

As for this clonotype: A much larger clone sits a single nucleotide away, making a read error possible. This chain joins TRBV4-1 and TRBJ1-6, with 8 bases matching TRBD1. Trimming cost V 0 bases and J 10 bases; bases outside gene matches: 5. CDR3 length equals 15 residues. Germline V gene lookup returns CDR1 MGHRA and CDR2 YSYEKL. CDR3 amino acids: CASSQDQGASSPLHF. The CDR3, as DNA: TGCGCCAGCAGCCAAGATCAGGGGGCATCATCACCCCTCCACTTT.

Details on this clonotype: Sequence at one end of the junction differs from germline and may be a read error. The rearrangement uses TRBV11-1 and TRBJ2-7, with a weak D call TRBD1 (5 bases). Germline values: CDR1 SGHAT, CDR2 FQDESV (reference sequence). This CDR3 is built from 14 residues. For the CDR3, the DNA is TGTGCCAGCAACACCAGGGCCTCCCCCTACGAGCAGTGCTTC. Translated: CASNTRASPYEQCF. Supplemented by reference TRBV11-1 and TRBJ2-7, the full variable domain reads EAEVAQSPRYKITEKSQAVAFWCDPISGHATLYWYRQILGQGPELLVQFQDESVVDDSQLPKDRFSAERLKGVDSTLKIQPAELGDSAMYLCASNTRASPYEQCFGPGTRLTVT.

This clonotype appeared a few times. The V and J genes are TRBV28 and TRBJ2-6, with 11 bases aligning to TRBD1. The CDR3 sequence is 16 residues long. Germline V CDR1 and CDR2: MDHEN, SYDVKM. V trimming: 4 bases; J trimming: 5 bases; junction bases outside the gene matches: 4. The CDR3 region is CASSWDRGSRANVLTF. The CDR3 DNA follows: TGTGCCAGCAGTTGGGACAGGGGGTCTAGGGCCAACGTCCTGACTTTC.

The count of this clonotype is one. The CDR3 loop reads CASSLEGGLKNIQYF. CDR3 nucleotides: TGTGCCAGCAGTTTGGAGGGCGGACTCAAAAACATTCAGTACTTC. This rearrangement joins TRBV28 to TRBJ2-4; possible D gene TRBD2, 6 bases. CDR1 is MDHEN and CDR2 is SYDVKM in the germline V gene. The CDR3 has 15 amino acids. V lost 3 bases and J lost 3, with 12 bases in between.

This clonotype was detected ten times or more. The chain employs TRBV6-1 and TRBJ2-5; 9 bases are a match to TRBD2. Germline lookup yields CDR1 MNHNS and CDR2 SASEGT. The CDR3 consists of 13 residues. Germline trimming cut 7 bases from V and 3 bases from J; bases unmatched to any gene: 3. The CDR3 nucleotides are TGTGCCAGCATGACTAGCGGCAAAGAGACCCAGTACTTC. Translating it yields CASMTSGKETQYF.

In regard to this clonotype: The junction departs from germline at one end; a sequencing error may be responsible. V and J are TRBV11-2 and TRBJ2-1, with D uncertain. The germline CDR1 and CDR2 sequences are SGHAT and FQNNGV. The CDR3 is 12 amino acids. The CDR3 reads CASSLGSYNEQF. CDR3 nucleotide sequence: TGTGCCAGCAGCCTCGGCAGCTACAATGAGCAGTTC.

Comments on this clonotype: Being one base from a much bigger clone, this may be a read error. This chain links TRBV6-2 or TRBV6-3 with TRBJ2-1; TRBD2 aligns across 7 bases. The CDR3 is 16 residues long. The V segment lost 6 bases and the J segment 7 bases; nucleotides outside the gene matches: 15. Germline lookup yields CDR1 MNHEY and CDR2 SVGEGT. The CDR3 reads CASSTPVAGGRNEQFF. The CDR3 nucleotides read TGTGCCAGCAGCACCCCCGTGGCTGGCGGGAGAAATGAGCAGTTCTTC.

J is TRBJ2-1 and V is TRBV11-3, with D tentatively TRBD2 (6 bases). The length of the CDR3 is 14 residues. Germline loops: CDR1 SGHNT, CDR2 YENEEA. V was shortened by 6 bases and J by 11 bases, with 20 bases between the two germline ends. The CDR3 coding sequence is TGTGCCAGCAGGTCCGCGGGATCCGTGAGTCAGCAGTTCTTC. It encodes CASRSAGSVSQQFF.

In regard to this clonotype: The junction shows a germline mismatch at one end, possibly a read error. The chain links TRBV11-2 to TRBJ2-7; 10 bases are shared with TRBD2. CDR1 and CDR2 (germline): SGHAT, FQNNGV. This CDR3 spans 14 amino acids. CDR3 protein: CASSRAGGFNEEYF. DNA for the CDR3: TGTGCGAGCAGCCGAGCGGGGGGGTTTAACGAGGAGTACTTC.